The 7 T cell receptor beta chains given below trace back to one sample, sequenced in a study of T cell responses to AZD1222 COVID-19 vaccine. Here immunoSEQ multiplex PCR was the method, and the copy in TCRdb shows in-frame clones only, minus some. The data show roughly 100,000 clones, with approximately 87% seen just once and about 2.5% held by the top ten. The sequencing here drew on peripheral blood, taken on day 0 of AZD1222 vaccination. The source is an adult in good health.

The chain combines TRBV6-5 with TRBJ1-4, with a possible D match to TRBD1 (5 bases). V was trimmed by 6 bases and J by 5 bases, leaving 16 bases between them. Per germline, CDR1 MNHEY and CDR2 SVGAGI. The CDR3 loop spans 15 amino acids. The CDR3 region is CASSRDPTANEKLFF. In nucleotides, the CDR3 is TGTGCCAGCAGCCGGGACCCGACAGCGAATGAAAAACTGTTTTTT.

The chain joins TRBV5-1 to TRBJ1-6; 9 bases fit TRBD1. CDR3 size: 15 residues. The germline gives CDR1 SGHRS, CDR2 YFSETQ. V shed 6 bases, J shed 7 bases, and the junction held 8 bases outside the gene matches. CDR3 bases: TGCGCCAGCACTGAGACAGGGGGTAAAAATTCACCCCTCCACTTT. Encoded protein: CASTETGGKNSPLHF.

The chain has TRBV27 and TRBJ1-4, with a weak D call TRBD1 (5 bases). The V gene lost 2 bases and the J gene lost 8 bases, with 21 bases spanning the gap. The CDR3 has 17 amino acids. Germline loops: CDR1 MNHEY, CDR2 SMNVEV (reference sequence). The DNA for the CDR3 is TGTGCCAGCAGTTTAAAGGGACCTCTTTACTCCCGGGAAAAACTGTTTTTT. Encoded protein: CASSLKGPLYSREKLFF.

V is TRBV15 and J is TRBJ1-3, with 7 bases identical to TRBD1. V shed 1 base and J 2 bases; nucleotides not matched to a gene: 2. The germline V gene has CDR1 LNHNV and CDR2 YYDKDF (reference sequence). The CDR3 has 15 amino acids. CDR3 region: CATSRATGTGNTIYF. The CDR3 bases are TGTGCCACCAGCAGAGCGACAGGGACTGGAAACACCATATATTTT.

The V call is TRBV9, the J call TRBJ2-1; 13 nucleotides line up with TRBD2. Trimming removed 4 bases from V and 6 bases from J; junction bases left unmatched: 13. CDR1 and CDR2 (germline): SGDLS, YYNGEE. The CDR3 extends over 18 amino acids. This CDR3 is CASSQGLAGLQGANEQFF. The CDR3 DNA reads TGTGCCAGCAGCCAGGGACTAGCGGGGCTTCAGGGTGCCAATGAGCAGTTCTTC.

The genes are TRBV7-2 and TRBJ2-4, with D possibly TRBD2 on 6 matching bases. Germline CDR1 is SGHTA and CDR2 is FQGNSA. This CDR3 is 16 amino acids long. The V end was cut by 2 bases, the J end by 4 bases, with 15 bases between. Written as DNA, the CDR3 is TGTGCCAGCAGCTTAAGCGGAGGGGTACTAAAAAACATTCAGTACTTC. Its protein is CASSLSGGVLKNIQYF.

The rearrangement uses TRBV6-6 and TRBJ1-2, with 7 bases aligning to TRBD1. V trimming: 5 bases; J trimming: 3 bases; junction bases outside the gene matches: 9. Germline V gene data show CDR1 as MNHNY and CDR2 as SVGAGI (reference sequence). The CDR3 is made up of 15 amino acids. Here the CDR3 reads CASSRVQGRDYGYTF. CDR3 in DNA: TGTGCCAGCAGTCGGGTACAGGGGAGGGACTATGGCTACACCTTC.